This is a list of T cell receptor beta chains from one sample in a study of cytomegalovirus exposure and HLA in healthy donors. This table comes from immunoSEQ multiplex PCR, and its TCRdb copy is limited to in-frame clones, with some not included. The sample lists over 250,000 clones; roughly 85% were seen once. The specimen was PBMCs. These receptors were obtained from a man in his forties or fifties in good health and CMV-seropositive. The CDR3 runs from the conserved cysteine through the conserved F or W. D genes are given only for firm matches. Only part of the rows carry a size: once, few, many, or a class if the clone is expanded.

cdr3_nt,cdr3_aa,j_call,d_call,v_call,clone_size
TGTGCCAGCAGTGTCACGCAGGCAGTAACCCACGAGCAGTACTTC,CASSVTQAVTHEQYF,TRBJ2-7,.,TRBV2,.
TGTGCCAGCAGTGAGTGGCGGGAGGGCGCAGATACGCAGTATTTT,CASSEWREGADTQYF,TRBJ2-3,TRBD2,TRBV2,.
TGTGCCAGCGCGGGTATCTCCTACGAGCAGTACTTC,CASAGISYEQYF,TRBJ2-7,.,TRBV7-8,.
TGTGCCAGTAGTTCAGGGAATCAGCCCCAGCATTTT,CASSSGNQPQHF,TRBJ1-5,.,TRBV19,.
TGTGCCAGCAGCGTGGGACTAGCGGGGGAAGAGACCCAGTACTTC,CASSVGLAGEETQYF,TRBJ2-5,TRBD2,TRBV9,.
TGCGCCAGCAGAAACCCAACAGTGAGCTCCTACAATGAGCAGTTCTTC,CASRNPTVSSYNEQFF,TRBJ2-1,.,TRBV10-2,few
TGCGCCAGCAGCTTGGAAGGGCAGGGCTTGGGAGCGGGGGACGAGCAGTACTTC,CASSLEGQGLGAGDEQYF,TRBJ2-7,TRBD2,TRBV5-1,.
TGTGCCAGCAAGCAGGGTGGCAATCAGCCCCAGCATTTT,CASKQGGNQPQHF,TRBJ1-5,.,TRBV28,.
TGTGCCAGCACCGTCCGGACAGACTCCTACAATGAGCAGTTCTTC,CASTVRTDSYNEQFF,TRBJ2-1,.,TRBV11-2,.
TGTGCCAGCAGTGAAAATCTAGGCAGGGGGGACTATGGCTACACCTTC,CASSENLGRGDYGYTF,TRBJ1-2,TRBD1,TRBV2,.
TGCGCCAGCAGCCACACCGGGGGGAACACTGAAGCTTTCTTT,CASSHTGGNTEAFF,TRBJ1-1,.,TRBV4-1,.
TGTGCCAGCTCAACACGTCGGGAGGGCCCTGGAGATACGCAGTATTTT,CASSTRREGPGDTQYF,TRBJ2-3,TRBD2,TRBV28,.
TGCAGCGTTGAGGGGGAGGACAGGGGACCCCAAGAGACCCAGTACTTC,CSVEGEDRGPQETQYF,TRBJ2-5,TRBD1,TRBV29-1,.
TGTGCCAGCAGCCAAGCATTACGGTCAGGGCTTTTCCAAGAGACCCAGTACTTC,CASSQALRSGLFQETQYF,TRBJ2-5,.,TRBV14,.